This T cell receptor (beta chain) originates from a study of OX40 agonist ivuxolimab in advanced cancers. Study-wide results and caveats: On average, a greater number of expanded clones characterised CD8+ T cells relative to CD4+. Certain nonresponders additionally had low normalized T-cell clonal expansion.

CDR1 SGHNT and CDR2 YYREEE come from the germline V gene (reference sequence). The junction had 7 bases not matched to a gene; V was cut back by 4 bases and J by 4 bases. The CDR3 consists of 14 residues. Data came from immunoSEQ multiplex PCR; TCRdb stores just in-frame clones and leaves some out. The sample consists of tens of thousands of clones, more than 75% of them appearing once. For this clone: Its matching antigen is unknown.

Sequencing was performed on CD4+ or CD8+ T cells sorted from blood, taken in a trial of the OX40 agonist ivuxolimab. The chain carries TRBV5-4 and TRBJ2-5, with TRBD2 matching over 7 bases. This receptor was identified in an adult with an advanced solid tumor such as melanoma, head and neck, liver or kidney cancer. The CDR3, as DNA: TGTGCCAGCAGCCAAGCGGGGTGGGGAGAGACCCAGTACTTC. Protein sequence: CASSQAGWGETQYF. The full variable domain, in which reference TRBV5-4 and TRBJ2-5 provide the parts outside the CDR3, is ETGVTQSPTHLIKTRGQQVTLRCSSQSGHNTVSWYQQALGQGPQFIFQYYREEENGRGNFPPRFSGLQFPNYSSELNVNALELDDSALYLCASSQAGWGETQYFGPGTRLLVL.